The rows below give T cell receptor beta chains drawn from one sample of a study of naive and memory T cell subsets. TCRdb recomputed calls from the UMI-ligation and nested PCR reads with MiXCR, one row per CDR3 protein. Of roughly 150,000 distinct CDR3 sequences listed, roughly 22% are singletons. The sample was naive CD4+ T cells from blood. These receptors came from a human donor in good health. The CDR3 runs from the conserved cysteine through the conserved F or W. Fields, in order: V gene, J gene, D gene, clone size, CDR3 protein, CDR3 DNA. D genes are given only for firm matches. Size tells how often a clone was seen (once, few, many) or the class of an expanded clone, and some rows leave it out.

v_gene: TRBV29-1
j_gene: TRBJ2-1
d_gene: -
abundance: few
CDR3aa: CSVLGWQLNQFF
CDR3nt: TGCAGCGTCTTGGGATGGCAGTTGAATCAGTTCTTC

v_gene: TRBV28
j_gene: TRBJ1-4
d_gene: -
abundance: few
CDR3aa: CASREARGPWEKLFF
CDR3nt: TGTGCCAGCAGAGAAGCCAGGGGTCCTTGGGAAAAACTGTTTTTT

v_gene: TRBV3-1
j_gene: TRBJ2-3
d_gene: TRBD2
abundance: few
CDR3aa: CASSLWTSGNTDTQYF
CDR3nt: TGTGCCAGCAGCCTCTGGACTAGCGGTAACACAGATACGCAGTATTTT

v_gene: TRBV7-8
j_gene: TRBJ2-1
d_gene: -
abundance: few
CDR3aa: CASSQRLVNEQFF
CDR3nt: TGTGCCAGCAGCCAACGACTAGTGAATGAGCAGTTCTTC

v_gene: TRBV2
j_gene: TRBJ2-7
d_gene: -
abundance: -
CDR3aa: CASSRTADYEQYF
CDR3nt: TGTGCCAGCAGCCGGACCGCTGACTACGAGCAGTACTTC

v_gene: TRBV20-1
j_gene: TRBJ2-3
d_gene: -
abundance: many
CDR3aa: CSAAGQPKSTDTQYF
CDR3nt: TGCAGTGCTGCCGGACAGCCGAAGAGCACAGATACGCAGTATTTT

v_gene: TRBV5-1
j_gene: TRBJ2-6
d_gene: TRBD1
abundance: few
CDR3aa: CASSLNVFVGQDLSGANVLTF
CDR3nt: TGCGCCAGCAGCTTGAATGTGTTCGTCGGACAGGACCTCTCTGGGGCCAACGTCCTGACTTTC

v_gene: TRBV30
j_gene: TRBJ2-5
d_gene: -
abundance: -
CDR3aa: CAWSLGVWETQYF
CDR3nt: TGTGCCTGGAGTCTGGGGGTATGGGAGACCCAGTACTTC

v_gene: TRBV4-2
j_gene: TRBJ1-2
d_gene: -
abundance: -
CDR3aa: CASSQEAGVNGYTF
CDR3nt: TGTGCCAGCAGCCAAGAGGCCGGGGTCAATGGCTACACCTTC

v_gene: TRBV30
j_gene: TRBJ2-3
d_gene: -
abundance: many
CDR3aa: CAWRSWGTDTQYF
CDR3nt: TGTGCCTGGAGGAGTTGGGGCACAGATACGCAGTATTTT

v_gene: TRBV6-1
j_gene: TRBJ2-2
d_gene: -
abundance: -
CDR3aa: CASSPRGGGRETGELFF
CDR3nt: TGTGCCAGCAGTCCCCGGGGTGGGGGGCGCGAAACCGGGGAGCTGTTTTTT

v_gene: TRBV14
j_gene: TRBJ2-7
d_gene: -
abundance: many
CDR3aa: CASSTGPFSGQYF
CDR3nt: TGTGCCAGCAGCACGGGACCCTTCAGCGGGCAGTACTTC

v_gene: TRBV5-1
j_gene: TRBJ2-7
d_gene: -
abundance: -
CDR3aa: CASSGGTSYEQYF
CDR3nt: TGCGCCAGCAGCGGGGGCACCTCCTACGAGCAGTACTTC

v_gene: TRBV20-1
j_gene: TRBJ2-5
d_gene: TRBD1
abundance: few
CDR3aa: CSAQRGQGAWTQYF
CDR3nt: TGCAGTGCTCAGAGGGGACAGGGGGCTTGGACCCAGTACTTC

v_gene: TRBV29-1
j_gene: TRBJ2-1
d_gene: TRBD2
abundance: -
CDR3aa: CSVLGTSGYNEQFF
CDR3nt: TGCAGCGTCCTCGGGACTAGCGGGTACAATGAGCAGTTCTTC

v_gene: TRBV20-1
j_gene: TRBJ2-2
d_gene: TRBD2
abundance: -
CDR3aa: CSARVASGRRGTGELFF
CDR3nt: TGCAGTGCTAGAGTTGCTAGCGGGAGGCGGGGCACCGGGGAGCTGTTTTTT

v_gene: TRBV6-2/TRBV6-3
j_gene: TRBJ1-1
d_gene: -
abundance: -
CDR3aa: CASRVGHGEAFF
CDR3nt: TGTGCCAGCCGGGTCGGCCACGGGGAAGCTTTCTTT

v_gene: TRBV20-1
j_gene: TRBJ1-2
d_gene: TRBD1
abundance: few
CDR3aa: CSADRDSYSNYGYTF
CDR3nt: TGCAGTGCTGACCGGGACAGCTATTCTAACTATGGCTACACCTTC

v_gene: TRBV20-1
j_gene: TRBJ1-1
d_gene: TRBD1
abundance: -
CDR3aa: CSANRDRVTEAFF
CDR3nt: TGCAGTGCAAACCGGGACAGGGTCACTGAAGCTTTCTTT

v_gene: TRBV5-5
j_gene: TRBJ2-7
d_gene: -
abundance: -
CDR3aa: CASSFLPYEQYF
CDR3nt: TGTGCCAGCAGCTTTCTACCCTACGAGCAGTACTTC

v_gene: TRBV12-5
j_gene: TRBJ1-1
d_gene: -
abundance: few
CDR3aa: CASGLWRATEAFF
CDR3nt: TGTGCTAGTGGTTTGTGGAGGGCCACTGAAGCTTTCTTT

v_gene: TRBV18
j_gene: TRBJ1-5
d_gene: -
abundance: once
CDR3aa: CASSPRAADQPQHF
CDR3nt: TGTGCCAGCTCACCAAGGGCAGCTGATCAGCCCCAGCATTTT

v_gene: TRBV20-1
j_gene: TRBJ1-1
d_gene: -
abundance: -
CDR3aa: CSALSGVGEAFF
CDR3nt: TGCAGTGCTTTATCAGGGGTGGGTGAAGCTTTCTTT

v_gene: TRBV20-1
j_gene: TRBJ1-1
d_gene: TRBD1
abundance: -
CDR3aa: CSAVGQGPEAFF
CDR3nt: TGCAGTGCTGTCGGACAGGGCCCTGAAGCTTTCTTT

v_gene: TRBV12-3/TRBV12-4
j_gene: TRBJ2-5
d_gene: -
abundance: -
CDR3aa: CASSVGLLSMETQYF
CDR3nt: TGTGCCAGCAGTGTGGGACTCCTTTCGATGGAGACCCAGTACTTC

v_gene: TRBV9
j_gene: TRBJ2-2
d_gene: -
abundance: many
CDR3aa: CASSVEARNTGELFF
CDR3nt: TGTGCCAGCAGCGTAGAAGCGCGGAACACCGGGGAGCTGTTTTTT

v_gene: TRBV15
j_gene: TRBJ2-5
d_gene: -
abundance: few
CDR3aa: CATSRGSRRDQETQYF
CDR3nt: TGTGCCACCAGCAGAGGCAGTAGGAGGGACCAAGAGACCCAGTACTTC

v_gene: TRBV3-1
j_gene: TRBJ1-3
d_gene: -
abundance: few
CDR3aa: CASSQVPGATGNTIYF
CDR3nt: TGTGCCAGCAGCCAAGTCCCCGGGGCTACTGGAAACACCATATATTTT

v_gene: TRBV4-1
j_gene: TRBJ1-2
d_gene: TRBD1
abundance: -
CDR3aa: CASSPGTVRGYTF
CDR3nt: TGCGCCAGCAGCCCAGGGACAGTACGCGGCTACACCTTC

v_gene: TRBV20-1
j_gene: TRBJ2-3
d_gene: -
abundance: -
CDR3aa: CSASGRTDTQYF
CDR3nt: TGCAGTGCTAGCGGCCGCACAGATACGCAGTATTTT

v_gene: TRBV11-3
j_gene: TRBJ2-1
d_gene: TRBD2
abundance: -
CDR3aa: CASSLWSGLAGARSYNEQFF
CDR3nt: TGTGCCAGCAGCTTATGGTCGGGACTAGCGGGAGCCCGCTCCTACAATGAGCAGTTCTTC

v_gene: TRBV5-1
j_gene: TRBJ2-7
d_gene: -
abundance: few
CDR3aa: CASSNRVQTYEQYF
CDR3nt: TGCGCCAGCAGCAACAGGGTGCAAACCTACGAGCAGTACTTC

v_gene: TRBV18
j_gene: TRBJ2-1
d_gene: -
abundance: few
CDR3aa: CASSPPFGSSYNEQFF
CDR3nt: TGTGCCAGCTCACCACCTTTCGGGAGCTCCTACAATGAGCAGTTCTTC

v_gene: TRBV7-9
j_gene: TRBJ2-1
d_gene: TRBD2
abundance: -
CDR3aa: CASSPTGLAGNYNEQFF
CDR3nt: TGTGCCAGCAGCCCAACCGGACTAGCGGGAAACTACAATGAGCAGTTCTTC

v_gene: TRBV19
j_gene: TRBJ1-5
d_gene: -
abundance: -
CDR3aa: CASSRRAESNQPQHF
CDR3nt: TGTGCCAGTAGTAGGAGAGCCGAGAGCAATCAGCCCCAGCATTTT

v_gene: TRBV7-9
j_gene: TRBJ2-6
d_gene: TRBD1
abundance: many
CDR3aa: CASSFAPVFPGQGGPGANVLTF
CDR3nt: TGTGCCAGCAGCTTCGCCCCTGTCTTTCCGGGACAGGGAGGTCCTGGGGCCAACGTCCTGACTTTC

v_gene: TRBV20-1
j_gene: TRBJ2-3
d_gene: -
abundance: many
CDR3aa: CSVRGYDTGDTQYF
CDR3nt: TGCAGTGTCCGAGGGTACGACACAGGAGATACGCAGTATTTT

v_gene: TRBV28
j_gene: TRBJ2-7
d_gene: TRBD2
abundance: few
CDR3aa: CASFPSGLAPTYEQYF
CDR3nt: TGTGCCAGCTTTCCTTCCGGACTAGCGCCCACCTACGAGCAGTACTTC

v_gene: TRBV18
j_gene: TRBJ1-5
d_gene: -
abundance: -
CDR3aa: CASSQQSNQPQHF
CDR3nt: TGTGCCAGCTCACAGCAGAGCAATCAGCCCCAGCATTTT

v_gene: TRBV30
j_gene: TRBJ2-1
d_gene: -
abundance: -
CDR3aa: CAWSGASAVWSIEQFF
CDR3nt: TGTGCCTGGAGTGGGGCTAGCGCTGTATGGTCTATTGAGCAGTTCTTC